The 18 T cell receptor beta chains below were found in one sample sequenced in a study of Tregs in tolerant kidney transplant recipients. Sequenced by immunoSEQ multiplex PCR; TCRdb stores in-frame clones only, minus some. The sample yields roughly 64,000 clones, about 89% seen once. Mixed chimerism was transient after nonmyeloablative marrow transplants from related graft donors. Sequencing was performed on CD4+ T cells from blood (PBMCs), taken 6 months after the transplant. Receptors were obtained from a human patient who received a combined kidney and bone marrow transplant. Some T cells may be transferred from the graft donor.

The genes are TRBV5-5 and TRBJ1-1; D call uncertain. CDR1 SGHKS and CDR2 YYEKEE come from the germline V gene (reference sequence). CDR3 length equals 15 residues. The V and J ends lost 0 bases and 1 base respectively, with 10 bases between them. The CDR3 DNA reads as TGTGCCAGCAGCTTGGAGGTCAGGTGGAACACTGAAGCTTTCTTT. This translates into CASSLEVRWNTEAFF.

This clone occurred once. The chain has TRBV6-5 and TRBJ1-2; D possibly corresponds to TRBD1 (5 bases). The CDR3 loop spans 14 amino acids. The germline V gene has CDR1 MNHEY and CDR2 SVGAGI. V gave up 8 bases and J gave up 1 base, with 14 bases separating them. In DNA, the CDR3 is TGTGCCAGCGCGGCGGAACAGGATAACTATGGCTACACCTTC. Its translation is CASAAEQDNYGYTF.

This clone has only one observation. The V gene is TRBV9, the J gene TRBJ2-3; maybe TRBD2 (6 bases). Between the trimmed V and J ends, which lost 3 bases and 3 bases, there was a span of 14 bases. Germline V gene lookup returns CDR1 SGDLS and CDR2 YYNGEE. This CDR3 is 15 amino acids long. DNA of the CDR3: TGTGCCAGCAGCGCGGACGGGAGACCGACAGATACGCAGTATTTT. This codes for CASSADGRPTDTQYF.

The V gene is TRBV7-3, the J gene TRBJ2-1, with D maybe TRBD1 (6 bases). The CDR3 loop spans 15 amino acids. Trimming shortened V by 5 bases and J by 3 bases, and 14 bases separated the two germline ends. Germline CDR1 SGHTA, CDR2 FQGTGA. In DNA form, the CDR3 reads TGTGCCAGCAGCATGCACAGGGAAAACTACAATGAGCAGTTCTTC. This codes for CASSMHRENYNEQFF.

The CDR3 loop reads CASSRLATDTQYF. The CDR3 nucleotides read TGTGCCAGCAGTAGATTAGCGACAGATACGCAGTATTTT. The genes are TRBV6-4 and TRBJ2-3, with TRBD2 as a possible D gene (5 bases). The CDR3 is 13 amino acids. V was pared by 5 bases and J by 3 bases, with 9 bases between. Per germline, CDR1 MRHNA and CDR2 SNTAGT.

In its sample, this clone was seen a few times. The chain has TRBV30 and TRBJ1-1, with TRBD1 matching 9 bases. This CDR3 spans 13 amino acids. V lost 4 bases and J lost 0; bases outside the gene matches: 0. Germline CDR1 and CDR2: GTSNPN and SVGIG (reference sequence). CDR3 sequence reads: CAWNRGLNTEAFF. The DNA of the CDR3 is TGTGCCTGGAACAGGGGGCTGAACACTGAAGCTTTCTTT.

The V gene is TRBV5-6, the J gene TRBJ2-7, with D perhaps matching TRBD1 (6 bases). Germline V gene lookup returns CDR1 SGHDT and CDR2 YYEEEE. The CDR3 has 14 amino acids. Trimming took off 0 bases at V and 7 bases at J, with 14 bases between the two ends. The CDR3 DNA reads TGTGCCAGCAGCTTGGGCCCCCAGGGGTGGGAGCAGTACTTC. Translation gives CASSLGPQGWEQYF.

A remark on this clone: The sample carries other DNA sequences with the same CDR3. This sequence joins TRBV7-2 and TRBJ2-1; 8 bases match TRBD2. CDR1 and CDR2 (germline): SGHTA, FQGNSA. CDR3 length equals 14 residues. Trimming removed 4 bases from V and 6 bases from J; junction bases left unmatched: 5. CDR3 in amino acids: CASSWDRGGNEQFF. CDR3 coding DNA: TGTGCCAGCAGCTGGGACCGGGGGGGCAATGAGCAGTTCTTC.

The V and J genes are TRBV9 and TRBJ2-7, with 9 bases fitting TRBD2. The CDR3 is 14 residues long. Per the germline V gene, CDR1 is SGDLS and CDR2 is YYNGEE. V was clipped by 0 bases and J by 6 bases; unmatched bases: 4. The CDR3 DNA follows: TGTGCCAGCAGCGTAGTTAGCGGGAGTGGCGAGCAGTACTTC. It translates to CASSVVSGSGEQYF. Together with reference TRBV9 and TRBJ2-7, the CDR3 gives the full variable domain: DSGVTQTPKHLITATGQRVTLRCSPRSGDLSVYWYQQSLDQGLQFLIQYYNGEERAKGNILERFSAQQFPDLHSELNLSSLELGDSALYFCASSVVSGSGEQYFGPGTRLTVT.

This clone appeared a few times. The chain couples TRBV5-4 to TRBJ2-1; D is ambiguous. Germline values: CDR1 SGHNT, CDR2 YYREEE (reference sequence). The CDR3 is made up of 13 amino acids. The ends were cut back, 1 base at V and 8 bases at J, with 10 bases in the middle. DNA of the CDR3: TGTGCCAGCAGCTTGACCCGTAAGCATGAGCAGTTCTTC. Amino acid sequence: CASSLTRKHEQFF.

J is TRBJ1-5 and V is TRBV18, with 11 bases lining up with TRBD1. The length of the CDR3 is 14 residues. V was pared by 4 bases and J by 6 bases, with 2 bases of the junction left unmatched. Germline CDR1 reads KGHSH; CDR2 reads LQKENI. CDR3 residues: CASSLGQGGQPQHF. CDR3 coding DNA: TGTGCCAGCTCACTGGGACAGGGGGGTCAGCCCCAGCATTTT.

This CDR3 reads CASRRGKETQYF. Here the CDR3 DNA reads TGTGCCAGCAGAAGGGGGAAAGAGACCCAGTACTTC. The rearrangement uses TRBV28 and TRBJ2-5; possibly TRBD1 for D (6 bases). The CDR3 loop spans 12 amino acids. The V and J ends lost 6 bases and 3 bases respectively, with 8 bases between them. CDR1 is MDHEN, CDR2 SYDVKM, per germline.

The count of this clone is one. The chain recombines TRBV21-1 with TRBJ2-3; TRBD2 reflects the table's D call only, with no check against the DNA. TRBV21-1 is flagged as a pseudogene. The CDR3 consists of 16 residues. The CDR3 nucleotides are TGTGCCAGCAGCGCCCCAACTAGCGGGGGGTGTGATACGCAGTATTTT. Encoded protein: CASSAPTSGGCDTQYF.

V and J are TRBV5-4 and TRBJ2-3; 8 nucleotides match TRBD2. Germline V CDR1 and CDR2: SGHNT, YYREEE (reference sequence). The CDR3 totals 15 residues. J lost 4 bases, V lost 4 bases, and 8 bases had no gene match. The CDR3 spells CASSHGGARADTQYF. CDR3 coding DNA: TGTGCCAGCAGCCACGGGGGGGCGAGGGCAGATACGCAGTATTTT.

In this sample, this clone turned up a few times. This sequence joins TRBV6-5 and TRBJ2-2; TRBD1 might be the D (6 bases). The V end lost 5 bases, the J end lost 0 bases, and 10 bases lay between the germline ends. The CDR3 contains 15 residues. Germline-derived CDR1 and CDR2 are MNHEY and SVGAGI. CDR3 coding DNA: TGTGCCAGCAGTACCCGGACAGCGAACACCGGGGAGCTGTTTTTT. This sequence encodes CASSTRTANTGELFF.

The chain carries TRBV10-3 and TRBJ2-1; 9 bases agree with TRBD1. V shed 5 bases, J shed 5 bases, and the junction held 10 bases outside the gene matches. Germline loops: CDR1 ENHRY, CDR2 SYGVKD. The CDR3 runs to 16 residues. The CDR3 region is CAISLRGGQGDNEQFF. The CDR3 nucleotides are TGTGCCATCAGTTTAAGGGGGGGACAGGGAGACAATGAGCAGTTCTTC.

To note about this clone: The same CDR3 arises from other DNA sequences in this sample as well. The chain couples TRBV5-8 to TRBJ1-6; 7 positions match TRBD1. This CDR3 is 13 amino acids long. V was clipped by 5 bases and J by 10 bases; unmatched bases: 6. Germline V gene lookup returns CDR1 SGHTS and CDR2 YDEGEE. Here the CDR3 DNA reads TGTGCCAGCAGTCACAGGGGTGCCTCACCCCTCCACTTT. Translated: CASSHRGASPLHF.

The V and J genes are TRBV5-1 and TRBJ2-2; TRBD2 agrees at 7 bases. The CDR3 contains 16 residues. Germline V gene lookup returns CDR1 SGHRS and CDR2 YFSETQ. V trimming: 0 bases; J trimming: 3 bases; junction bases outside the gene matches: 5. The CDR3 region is CASSLVAGVYTGELFF. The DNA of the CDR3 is TGCGCCAGCAGCTTGGTGGCGGGAGTGTACACCGGGGAGCTGTTTTTT.